This T cell receptor (beta chain) was sequenced during a study of monozygotic twins with inflammatory bowel disease (dated by TCRdb to between 2018 and 2020). Regarding the research as a whole: A total of 28 monozygotic twin pairs were included in the full study, comprising nine German pairs (four IBD-concordant, five IBD-discordant) and 19 IBD-discordant Danish pairs. The search for disease-associated traits relied mainly on comparing IBD patients with their genetically identical healthy co-twins within discordant pairs. Each individual had, on average, about 151 000 unique TCRalpha sequences and 181 000 unique TCRbeta sequences available for analysis.

Notes on this clonotype: Which antigen it targets is not known.

An approximately 2.5 ml peripheral blood sample was drawn into PAXgene tubes per donor and stored at -80°C. Without any T cell sorting, total RNA was extracted from whole blood using the PAXgene blood miRNA kit on an automated QIAcube. Peripheral blood from monozygotic twin pairs concordant or discordant for inflammatory bowel disease was subjected to deep TCRalpha and TCRbeta repertoire profiling with unique molecular barcoding. Smoking habits were recorded for all twin pairs, with individuals classified as current, former or never smokers. The protocol used for the library was 5' RACE. The input for every TCR library was around 4,000 ng of total RNA. For each sample, cDNA synthesis was carried out in eight separate reactions using SMARTScribe reverse transcriptase. During cDNA synthesis, template switching introduced unique molecular identifiers that contained a 6-nucleotide sample barcode. TCRalpha and TCRbeta cDNA was amplified by two nested PCRs of 16 and 9 cycles, with bead purification after each PCR. Before amplification, the cDNA was treated with uracil DNA-glycosylase and purified using the QIAquick PCR purification kit. In the second PCR, Illumina TruSeq-compatible adapters and sample-specific barcodes were added. Library quality and concentration were checked on TapeStation and Qubit, and libraries were pooled at approximately 5 ng each. Sequencing of the pooled libraries was done on an Illumina HiSeq2500 single-index Rapid Run using custom sequencing primers and 2 x 100 bp reads. The original methods were these. UMI-based consensus assembly with MiGEC version 1.2.6 was used to correct PCR and sequencing errors. MiXCR version 2.1.1 handled V(D)J alignment, clonotype assembly and CDR3 extraction. To normalise gene usage, clonotype sharing and MAIT/NKT TCR abundance, the top 1000, 10 000 and 20 000 clonotypes in each sample were analysed. After downsampling to 27 000 UMIs, diversity was calculated as the inverse Simpson index using the vegan R package. Paired Mann-Whitney U tests on discordant twin pairs were used, with Benjamini-Hochberg multiple-testing correction. TCRdb reprocessed the reads; each CDR3 protein sequence makes one entry, and DNA is unavailable. What appears here as the V and J calls and clone size reflects TCRdb's work, not the paper's. The sample's table lists a count of around 140,000 distinct CDR3 sequences. The ten largest clones capture about 2.6% of the sample.

The CDR3 numbers 15 residues from cysteine through phenylalanine. No nucleotide data were recorded. The germline V gene specifies SGHTA as CDR1 and FQGNSA as CDR2. Results the study describes overall, beyond this receptor: Repertoire similarity did not differ between concordant and discordant twins, possibly due to limited statistical power. Because patients received different immunosuppressive treatments, the repertoires may have picked up extra background noise and variability between individuals. TCRbeta repertoire diversity, by inverse Simpson index, was decreased in IBD patients compared with their healthy co-twins. Fewer clonotypes were shared with other individuals by IBD patients than by healthy twins, most markedly in patients showing signs of disease activity. The results gave no support for a single strong signal or clonotype linked to IBD. Different T cell subtypes could not be distinguished in the analysis.

Recombination linked TRBV7-2 to TRBJ2-2. The sequenced sample consisted of blood. This TCR derives from a human donor with ulcerative colitis or Crohn's disease, or a healthy co-twin of an affected twin (not recorded which). The CDR3 protein is CASTNRVGNTGELFF. With all but the CDR3 taken from the reference TRBV7-2 and TRBJ2-2 genes, the full variable domain is: GAGVSQSPSNKVTEKGKDVELRCDPISGHTALYWYRQSLGQGLEFLIYFQGNSAPDKSGLPSDRFSAERTGGSVSTLTIQRTQQEDSAVYLCASTNRVGNTGELFFGEGSRLTVL.